This TCR beta chain appears in the sequencing data of a study of T cell responses to AZD1222 COVID-19 vaccine. Study-wide results and limits: Most donors were white British, females outnumbered males, and clonal diversity was possibly underestimated.

Trimming pared 1 base from V and 10 bases from J, leaving 16 bases between. The CDR3 covers 14 residues. Per germline, CDR1 SGHAT and CDR2 FQNNGV. Clones were sequenced by immunoSEQ multiplex PCR, and TCRdb holds only the in-frame ones, with some missing. The sample contains about 120,000 clones, 70% to 90% of which appear only once. As for this clone: Its specificity is not known.

The starting material was peripheral blood, obtained on day 0 of AZD1222 vaccination. The chain uses TRBV11-2 and TRBJ1-1; tentatively, D is TRBD1 (5 bases). The TCR sequence derives from an adult in good health. This chain's CDR3 is CASSLARAAWGAFF. The CDR3 nucleotides read TGTGCCAGCAGCTTAGCCAGGGCCGCCTGGGGAGCTTTCTTT.